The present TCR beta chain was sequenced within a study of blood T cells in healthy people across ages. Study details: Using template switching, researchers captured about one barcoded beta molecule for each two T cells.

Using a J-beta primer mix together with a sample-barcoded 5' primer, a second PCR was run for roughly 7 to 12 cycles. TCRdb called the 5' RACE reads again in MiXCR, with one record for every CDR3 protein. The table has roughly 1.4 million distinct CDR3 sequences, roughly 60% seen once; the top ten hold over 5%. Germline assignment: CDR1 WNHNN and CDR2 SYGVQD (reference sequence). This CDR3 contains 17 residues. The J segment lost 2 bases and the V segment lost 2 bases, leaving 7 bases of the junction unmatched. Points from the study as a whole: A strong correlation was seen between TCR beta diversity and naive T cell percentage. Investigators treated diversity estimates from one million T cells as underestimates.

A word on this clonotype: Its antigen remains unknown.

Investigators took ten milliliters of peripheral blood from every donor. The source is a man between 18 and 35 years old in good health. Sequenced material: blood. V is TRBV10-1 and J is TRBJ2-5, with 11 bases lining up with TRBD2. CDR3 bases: TGCGCCAGCAGTGAGCGTCCGGGACTAGCGGAACAAGAGACCCAGTACTTC. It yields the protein CASSERPGLAEQETQYF.